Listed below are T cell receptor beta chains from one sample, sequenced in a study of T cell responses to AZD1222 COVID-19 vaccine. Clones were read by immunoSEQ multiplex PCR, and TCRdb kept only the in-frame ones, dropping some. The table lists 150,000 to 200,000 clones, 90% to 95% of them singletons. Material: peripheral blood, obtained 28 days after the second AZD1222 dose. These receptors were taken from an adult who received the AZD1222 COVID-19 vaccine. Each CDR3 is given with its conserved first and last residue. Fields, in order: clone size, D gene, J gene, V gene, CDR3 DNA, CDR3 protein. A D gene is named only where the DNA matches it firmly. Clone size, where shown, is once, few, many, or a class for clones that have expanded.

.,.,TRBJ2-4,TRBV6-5,TGTGCCAGCAGTTCGGACGTGGCCAAAAACATTCAGTACTTC,CASSSDVAKNIQYF
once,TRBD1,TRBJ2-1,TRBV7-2,TGTGCCAGCAGCGCACGACAGGGCTCCTACAATGAGCAGTTCTTC,CASSARQGSYNEQFF
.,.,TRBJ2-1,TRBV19,TGTGCCAGTACCAAAGAGGATAGCTCCTACAATGAGCAGTTCTTC,CASTKEDSSYNEQFF
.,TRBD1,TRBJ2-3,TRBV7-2,TGTGCCAGCAGCTTAGGACAGGGAACAGATACGCAGTATTTT,CASSLGQGTDTQYF
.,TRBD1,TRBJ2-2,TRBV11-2,TGTGCCAGCAGCGAAGAGGGACAGAGTTTCTCCACCGGGGAGCTGTTTTTT,CASSEEGQSFSTGELFF
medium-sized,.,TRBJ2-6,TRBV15,TGTGCCACCAGCAGAGAAGGGGACTCTGGGGCCAACGTCCTGACTTTC,CATSREGDSGANVLTF
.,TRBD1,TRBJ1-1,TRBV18,TGTGCCAGCTCATTCGACAGGGCTGTGACTGAAGCTTTCTTT,CASSFDRAVTEAFF
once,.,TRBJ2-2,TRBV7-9,TGTGCCAGCAGCTCATCGATAGCAGGCCTGAACACCGGGGAGCTGTTTTTT,CASSSSIAGLNTGELFF
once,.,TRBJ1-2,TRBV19,TGTGCCAGTACGGGTCCCAGCGGGGCCTATGGCTACACCTTC,CASTGPSGAYGYTF
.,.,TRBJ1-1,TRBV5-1,TGCGCCAGCAGCCGGTCACAGACTTATGAAGCTTTCTTT,CASSRSQTYEAFF
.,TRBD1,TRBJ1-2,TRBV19,TGTGCCAGTAGTATAGAGCAGGGGGCCATTGGCTACACCTTC,CASSIEQGAIGYTF
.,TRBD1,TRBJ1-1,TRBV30,TGTGCCTGGAGTTCGGGACAGGGGCTCTTCGGGGAAGCTTTCTTT,CAWSSGQGLFGEAFF
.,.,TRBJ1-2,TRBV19,TGTGCCAGTAGTATCCCTGGTCTATATGGCTACACCTTC,CASSIPGLYGYTF
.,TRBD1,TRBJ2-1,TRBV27,TGTGCCAGCAGTTCAAGACAGGGAGACAATGAGCAGTTCTTC,CASSSRQGDNEQFF
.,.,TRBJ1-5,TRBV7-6,TGTGCCAGCAGCTTAGAAGGTCAGCCCCAGCATTTT,CASSLEGQPQHF
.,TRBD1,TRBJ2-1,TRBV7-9,TGTGCCAGCAGGGCCCGGGACAGGGTATACAATGAGCAGTTCTTC,CASRARDRVYNEQFF
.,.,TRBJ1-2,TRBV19,TGTGCCAGTAGTATTGCTGGGCCTCAGGGTGGTGGCTACACCTTC,CASSIAGPQGGGYTF
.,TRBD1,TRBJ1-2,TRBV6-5,TGTGCCAGCAGCGCCGGAGGACAGGGTCGTGGCTACACCTTC,CASSAGGQGRGYTF
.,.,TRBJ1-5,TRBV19,TGTGCCAGTCACGGGGTGTTATCCTATCAGCCCCAGCATTTT,CASHGVLSYQPQHF
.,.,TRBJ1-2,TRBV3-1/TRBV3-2,TGTGCCAGCAGCCCTAAGGGGCAGAACTATGGCTACACCTTC,CASSPKGQNYGYTF
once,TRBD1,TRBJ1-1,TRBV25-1,TGTGCCAGGCCTCCCGGGACAGGGGAGAACACTGAAGCTTTCTTT,CARPPGTGENTEAFF
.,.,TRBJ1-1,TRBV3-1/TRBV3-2,TGTGCCAGCAGCCAAGAACTGCGACACACTGAAGCTTTCTTT,CASSQELRHTEAFF
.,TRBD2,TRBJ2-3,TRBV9,TGTGCCAGCAGCTCCCACCTTAGCGGGGGGGCCGAAAATACGCAGTATTTT,CASSSHLSGGAENTQYF
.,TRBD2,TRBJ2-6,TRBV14,TGTGCCAGCAGCCAAGTTTCTTCGGGACTAGCTAGCTCTGGGGCCAACGTCCTGACTTTC,CASSQVSSGLASSGANVLTF
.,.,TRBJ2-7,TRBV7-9,TGTGCCAGCACCCCGATCCTCGCAGTTACCTACGAGCAGTACTTC,CASTPILAVTYEQYF
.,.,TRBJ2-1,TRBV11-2,TGTGCCAGCAGCCTCATGACTGGAAGCTCCTACAATGAGCAGTTCTTC,CASSLMTGSSYNEQFF
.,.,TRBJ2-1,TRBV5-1,TGCGCCAGCAGCTGGAACGGAAATGAGCAGTTCTTC,CASSWNGNEQFF
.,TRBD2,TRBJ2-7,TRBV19,TGTGCCAGTAGTACCCACGGGAGGGATAGGCAGTACTTC,CASSTHGRDRQYF
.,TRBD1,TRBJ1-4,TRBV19,TGTGCCAGTAGTATAGCCTACAGGGGGTATAATGAAAAACTGTTTTTT,CASSIAYRGYNEKLFF
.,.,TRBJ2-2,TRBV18,TGTGCCAGCTCACCTAGCGGAGACGCGAACACCGGGGAGCTGTTTTTT,CASSPSGDANTGELFF
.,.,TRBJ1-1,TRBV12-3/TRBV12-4,TGTGCCAGCAGAGGGGGCACTGAAGCTTTCTTT,CASRGGTEAFF
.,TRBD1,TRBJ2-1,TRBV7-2,TGTGCCACCACACAGGGGGCAAATAATGAGCAGTTCTTC,CATTQGANNEQFF
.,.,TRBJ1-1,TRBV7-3,TGTGCCAGCAGCTCGGACAGGAACACTGAAGCTTTCTTT,CASSSDRNTEAFF
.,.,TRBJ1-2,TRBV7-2,TGTGCCAGCAGCTCACGGACAGCTTCTAACTATGGCTACACCTTC,CASSSRTASNYGYTF
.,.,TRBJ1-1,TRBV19,TGTGCCTCAGTATGGGGTCGGAGAGTTTTCTTT,CASVWGRRVFF
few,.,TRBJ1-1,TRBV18,TGTGCCAGCTCAGGGGGGGGGAACACTGAAGCTTTCTTT,CASSGGGNTEAFF
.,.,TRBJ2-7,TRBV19,TGTGCCAGTAGTATCAACGGGGACGGTTACGAGCAGTACTTC,CASSINGDGYEQYF
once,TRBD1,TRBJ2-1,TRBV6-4,TGTGCCAGCAGACGAGACAGGGAGAACAATGAGCAGTTCTTC,CASRRDRENNEQFF
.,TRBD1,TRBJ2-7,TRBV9,TGTGCCAGCAGCGTAGCCGGGACAGGGGTCGGCGAGCAGTACTTC,CASSVAGTGVGEQYF
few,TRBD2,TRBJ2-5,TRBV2,TGTGCCAGCAATCGGGGGGGGTTTGAGACCCAGTACTTC,CASNRGGFETQYF
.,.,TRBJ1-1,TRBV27,TGTGCCAGCAGTTTAACCGGACTGAACACTGAAGCTTTCTTT,CASSLTGLNTEAFF